Below, 16 T cell receptor beta chains from the same sample are listed, as sequenced in a study of blood T cell repertoires in COVID-19. Profiling relied on immunoSEQ multiplex PCR, and the TCRdb table lists in-frame clones only, not all of them. The sample consists of tens of thousands of clones, approximately 90% of them appearing once. The sample consisted of peripheral blood. Receptors were obtained from a man aged 65 to 79 with active COVID-19.

The genes are TRBV6-6 and TRBJ2-2, with D uncertain. Trimming shortened V by 6 bases and J by 4 bases, and 15 bases separated the two germline ends. Germline assignment: CDR1 MNHNY and CDR2 SVGAGI (reference sequence). CDR3 length: 15 amino acids. The CDR3 sequence: CASRADGLTTGELFF. Written as DNA, the CDR3 is TGTGCCAGCAGGGCCGATGGGCTGACCACCGGGGAGCTGTTTTTT.

This sequence joins TRBV19 and TRBJ1-2; TRBD1 matches at 7 bases. Germline CDR1 reads LNHDA; CDR2 reads SQIVND (reference sequence). The ends lost 10 bases at V and 2 bases at J; junction bases unmatched: 10. The CDR3 extends over 14 amino acids. The CDR3 sequence is CATSTGNRNYGYTF. Written as DNA, the CDR3 is TGTGCCACCTCGACAGGGAATCGGAACTATGGCTACACCTTC. Drawing the rest from reference TRBV19 and TRBJ1-2, the complete variable domain is DGGITQSPKYLFRKEGQNVTLSCEQNLNHDAMYWYRQDPGQGLRLIYYSQIVNDFQKGDIAEGYSVSREKKESFPLTVTSAQKNPTAFYLCATSTGNRNYGYTFGSGTRLTVV.

The chain is built from TRBV4-3 and TRBJ1-5, with D tentatively TRBD1 (5 bases). Germline loops: CDR1 LGHNA, CDR2 YSLEER. The CDR3 contains 15 residues. V lost 4 bases and J 5 bases, leaving 15 bases between the germline ends. CDR3 sequence reads: CASSLIDSPDQPQHF. CDR3 in DNA: TGCGCCAGCAGCCTTATCGACAGCCCTGATCAGCCCCAGCATTTT.

The chain couples TRBV19 to TRBJ2-5; D possibly corresponds to TRBD2 (5 bases). In germline, CDR1 is LNHDA, CDR2 SQIVND (reference sequence). The V gene lost 3 bases and the J gene lost 4 bases, with 9 bases spanning the gap. This CDR3 spans 13 amino acids. The CDR3 DNA is TGTGCCAGTAGTATCCTAGCCGGAGAGACCCAGTACTTC. This translates into CASSILAGETQYF.

This clone was seen once. The chain employs TRBV7-3 and TRBJ1-1, with TRBD1 as a possible D gene (5 bases). Trimming left V 7 bases short and J 0 bases short, with 18 bases between. The length of the CDR3 is 16 residues. The germline V gene has CDR1 SGHTA and CDR2 FQGTGA. DNA for the CDR3: TGTGCCAGCACCCAGTCCGGGGGAAGTATGAACACTGAAGCTTTCTTT. Amino acids: CASTQSGGSMNTEAFF.

This clone turned up a few times. The rearrangement uses TRBV4-3 and TRBJ1-6; D gene unclear. The CDR3 consists of 14 residues. With 4 bases removed from V and 2 bases from J, the gap between germline ends came to 6 bases. In germline, CDR1 is LGHNA, CDR2 YSLEER. The CDR3 sequence is CASSLVPYNSPLHF. In DNA form, the CDR3 reads TGCGCCAGCAGCCTAGTACCCTATAATTCACCCCTCCACTTT.

DNA of the CDR3: TGTGCCAGCAGTCGACAGGGGGCCAGGTGGAATGAGCAGTTCTTC. It specifies CASSRQGARWNEQFF. The chain recombines TRBV11-1 with TRBJ2-1; 10 bases map to TRBD1. This CDR3 spans 15 amino acids. CDR1 and CDR2 from the germline V gene are SGHAT and FQDESV (reference sequence). V was clipped by 6 bases and J by 7 bases; unmatched bases: 9.

This clone has a handful of counts. The rearrangement uses TRBV6-5 and TRBJ2-1; 11 nucleotides match TRBD2. Germline CDR1 is MNHEY and CDR2 is SVGAGI. V was clipped by 6 bases and J by 3 bases; unmatched bases: 1. The CDR3 is made up of 14 amino acids. CDR3 nucleotides: TGTGCCAGCAGGGGACTAGCGGACTACAATGAGCAGTTCTTC. Amino acid sequence: CASRGLADYNEQFF.

J is TRBJ2-6 and V is TRBV6-6; 12 nucleotides line up with TRBD1. V was clipped by 6 bases and J by 2 bases; unmatched bases: 11. Germline lookup yields CDR1 MNHNY and CDR2 SVGAGI (reference sequence). The CDR3 totals 19 residues. DNA of the CDR3: TGTGCCAGCAGCCGAGGGACAGGGGGCGCAGTAGCTGGGGCCAACGTCCTGACTTTC. Protein sequence: CASSRGTGGAVAGANVLTF.

CDR3 sequence (DNA): TGTGCCAGCAGCTTCGGCAGGTCGAAAAACATTCAGTACTTC. Translating it yields CASSFGRSKNIQYF. J is TRBJ2-4 and V is TRBV5-6; D gene ambiguous. V shed 2 bases and J shed 4 bases, with 10 bases lying between them. The germline V gene has CDR1 SGHDT and CDR2 YYEEEE. The CDR3 loop spans 14 amino acids. Full variable domain (outside the CDR3, taken from reference TRBV5-6 and TRBJ2-4): DAGVTQSPTHLIKTRGQQVTLRCSPKSGHDTVSWYQQALGQGPQFIFQYYEEEERQRGNFPDRFSGHQFPNYSSELNVNALLLGDSALYLCASSFGRSKNIQYFGAGTRLSVL.

The chain uses TRBV18 and TRBJ2-3, with no clear D. V gave up 8 bases and J gave up 0 bases, with 12 bases separating them. The germline V gene has CDR1 KGHSH and CDR2 LQKENI. The length of the CDR3 is 14 residues. In nucleotides, the CDR3 is TGTGCCAGCGCCGGCGGTTCTAGCACAGATACGCAGTATTTT. Amino acids: CASAGGSSTDTQYF.

The V gene is TRBV5-1, the J gene TRBJ2-5; TRBD2 agrees at 12 bases. V lost 0 bases, J lost 1 base, and 7 bases stayed unmatched. The CDR3 is 18 amino acids. CDR1 and CDR2 from the germline V gene are SGHRS and YFSETQ. The CDR3 is CASSLAPSGGGSQETQYF. The CDR3 region has the DNA TGCGCCAGCAGCTTGGCCCCTAGCGGGGGGGGATCCCAAGAGACCCAGTACTTC.

The chain recombines TRBV6-2 or TRBV6-3 with TRBJ2-7; D gene unclear. The CDR3 runs 14 residues. The V gene's germline CDR1 is MNHEY and CDR2 SVGEGT. The V end was cut by 2 bases, the J end by 3 bases, with 11 bases between. The CDR3 nucleotides are TGTGCCAGCAGTTACCCCCCCCGAGACTACGAGCAGTACTTC. Its translation: CASSYPPRDYEQYF.

The chain couples TRBV10-1 to TRBJ1-5, with 8 bases matching TRBD1. The CDR3 has 15 residues. Germline V lookup: CDR1 WNHNN, CDR2 SYGVQD (reference sequence). The junction had 5 bases not matched to a gene; V was cut back by 6 bases and J by 1 base. This CDR3 is CASSQDRGSNQPQHF. The CDR3 DNA is TGCGCCAGCAGCCAAGACAGGGGAAGCAATCAGCCCCAGCATTTT.

V and J are TRBV6-2 or TRBV6-3 and TRBJ1-2, with 8 bases matching TRBD1. CDR1 is MNHEY, CDR2 SVGEGT, per germline. CDR3 length equals 13 residues. V was pared by 4 bases and J by 3 bases, with 1 base of the junction left unmatched. Here the CDR3 reads CASSLGQDYGYTF. CDR3 DNA sequence: TGTGCCAGCAGTTTGGGACAGGACTATGGCTACACCTTC.

The chain combines TRBV7-2 with TRBJ1-2, with TRBD1 matching over 8 bases. Germline lookup yields CDR1 SGHTA and CDR2 FQGNSA. The CDR3 is 14 residues long. Trimming took 5 bases from V and 5 from J; bases not matched to a gene: 7. The CDR3 protein is CASSASGTGYGYTF. The CDR3 DNA is TGTGCCAGCAGCGCTTCCGGGACAGGTTATGGCTACACCTTC.